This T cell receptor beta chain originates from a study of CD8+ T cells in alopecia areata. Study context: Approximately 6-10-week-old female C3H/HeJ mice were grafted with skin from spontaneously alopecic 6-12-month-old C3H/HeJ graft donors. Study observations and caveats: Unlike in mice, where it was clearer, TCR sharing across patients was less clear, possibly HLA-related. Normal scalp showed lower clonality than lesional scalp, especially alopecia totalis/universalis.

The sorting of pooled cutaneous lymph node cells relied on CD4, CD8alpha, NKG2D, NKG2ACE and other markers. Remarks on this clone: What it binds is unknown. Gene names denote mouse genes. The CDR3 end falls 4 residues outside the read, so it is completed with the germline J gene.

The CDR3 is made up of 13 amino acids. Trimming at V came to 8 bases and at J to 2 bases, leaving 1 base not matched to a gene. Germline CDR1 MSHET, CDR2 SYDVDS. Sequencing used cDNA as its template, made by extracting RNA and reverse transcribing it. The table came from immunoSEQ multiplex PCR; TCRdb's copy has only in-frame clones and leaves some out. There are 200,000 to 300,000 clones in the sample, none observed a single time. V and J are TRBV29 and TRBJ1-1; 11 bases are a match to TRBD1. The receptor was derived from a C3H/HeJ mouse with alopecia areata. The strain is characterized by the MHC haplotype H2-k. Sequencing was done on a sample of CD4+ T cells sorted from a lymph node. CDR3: CASGTGGNTEVFF. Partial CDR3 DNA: TGTGCTAGCGGGACAGGGGGTAACACA.